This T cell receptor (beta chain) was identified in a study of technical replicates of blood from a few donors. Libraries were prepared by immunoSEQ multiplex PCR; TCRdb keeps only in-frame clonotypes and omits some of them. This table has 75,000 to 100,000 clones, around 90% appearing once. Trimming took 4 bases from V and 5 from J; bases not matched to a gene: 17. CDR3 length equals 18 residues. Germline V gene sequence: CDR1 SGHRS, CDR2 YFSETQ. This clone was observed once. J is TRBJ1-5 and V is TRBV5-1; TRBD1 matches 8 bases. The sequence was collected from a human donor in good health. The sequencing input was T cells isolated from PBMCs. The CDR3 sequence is CASSGGQGSPPAYQPQHF. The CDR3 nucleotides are TGCGCCAGCAGCGGAGGACAGGGAAGTCCCCCTGCTTATCAGCCCCAGCATTTT.